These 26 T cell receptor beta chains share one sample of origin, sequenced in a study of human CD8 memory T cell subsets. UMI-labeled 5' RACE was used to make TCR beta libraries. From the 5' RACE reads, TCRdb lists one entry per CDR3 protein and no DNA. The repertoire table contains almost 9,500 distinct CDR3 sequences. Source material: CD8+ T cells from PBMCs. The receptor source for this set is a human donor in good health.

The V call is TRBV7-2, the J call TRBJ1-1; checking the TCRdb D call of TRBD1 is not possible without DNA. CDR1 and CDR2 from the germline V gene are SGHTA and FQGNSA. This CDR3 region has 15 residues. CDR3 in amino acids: CASRHIDGGDTEAFF.

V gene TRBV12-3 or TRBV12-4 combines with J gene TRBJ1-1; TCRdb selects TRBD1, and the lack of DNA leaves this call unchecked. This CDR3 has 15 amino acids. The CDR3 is CASSLARALNTEAFF.

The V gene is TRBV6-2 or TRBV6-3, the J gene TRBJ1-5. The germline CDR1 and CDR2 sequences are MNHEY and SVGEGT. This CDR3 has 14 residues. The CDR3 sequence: CATRQGLPNQPQHF.

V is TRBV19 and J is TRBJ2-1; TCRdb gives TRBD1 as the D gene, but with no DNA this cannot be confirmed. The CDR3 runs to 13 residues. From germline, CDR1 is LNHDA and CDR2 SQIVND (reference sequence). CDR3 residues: CASSGTGYYEQFF.

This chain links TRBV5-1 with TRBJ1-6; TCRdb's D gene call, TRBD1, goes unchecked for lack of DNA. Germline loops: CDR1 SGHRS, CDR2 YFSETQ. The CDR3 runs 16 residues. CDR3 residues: CASSFWAKYKNSPLHF.

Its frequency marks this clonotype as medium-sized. The CDR3 protein is CSVGTRARTRRGEKLFF. This rearrangement joins TRBV29-1 to TRBJ1-4. The CDR3 contains 17 residues. Germline V gene data show CDR1 as SQVTM and CDR2 as ANQGSEA.

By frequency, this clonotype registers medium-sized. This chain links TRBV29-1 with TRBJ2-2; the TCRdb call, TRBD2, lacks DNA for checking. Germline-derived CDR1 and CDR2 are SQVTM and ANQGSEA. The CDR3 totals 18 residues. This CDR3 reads CSVALAGGTEANTGELFF.

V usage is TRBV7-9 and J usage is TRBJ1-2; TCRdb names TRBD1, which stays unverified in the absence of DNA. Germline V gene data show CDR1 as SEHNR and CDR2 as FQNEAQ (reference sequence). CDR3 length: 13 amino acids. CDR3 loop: CAVDRGELYGYTF.

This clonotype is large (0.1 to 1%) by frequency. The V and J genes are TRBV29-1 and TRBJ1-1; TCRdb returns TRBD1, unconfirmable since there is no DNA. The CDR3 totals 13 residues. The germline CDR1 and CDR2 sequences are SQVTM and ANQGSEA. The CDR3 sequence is CSVAQGEGTEAFF.

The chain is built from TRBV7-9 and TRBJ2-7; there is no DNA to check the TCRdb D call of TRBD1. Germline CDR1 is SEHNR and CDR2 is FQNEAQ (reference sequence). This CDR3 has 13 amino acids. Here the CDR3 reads CASSPRGLPEQYF.

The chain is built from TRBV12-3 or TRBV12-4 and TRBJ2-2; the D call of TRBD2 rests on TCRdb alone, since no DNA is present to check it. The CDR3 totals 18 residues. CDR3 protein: CASSFGRTSGSSTGELFF.

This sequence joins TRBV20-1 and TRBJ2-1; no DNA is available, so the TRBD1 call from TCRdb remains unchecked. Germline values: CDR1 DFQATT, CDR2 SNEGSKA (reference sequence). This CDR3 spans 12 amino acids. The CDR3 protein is CSAQDRGVEQFF.

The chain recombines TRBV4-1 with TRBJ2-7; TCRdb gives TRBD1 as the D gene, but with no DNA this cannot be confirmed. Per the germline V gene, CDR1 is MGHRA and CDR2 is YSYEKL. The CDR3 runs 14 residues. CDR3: CASSHSTGAYEQYF.

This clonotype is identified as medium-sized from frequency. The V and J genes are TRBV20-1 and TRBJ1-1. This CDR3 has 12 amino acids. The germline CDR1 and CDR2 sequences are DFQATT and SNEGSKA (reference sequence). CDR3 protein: CSARDEWVEAFF.

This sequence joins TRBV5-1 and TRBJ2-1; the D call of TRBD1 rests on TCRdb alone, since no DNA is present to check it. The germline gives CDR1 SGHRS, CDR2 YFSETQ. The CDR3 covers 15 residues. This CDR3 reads CASSLTGQNDNEQFF.

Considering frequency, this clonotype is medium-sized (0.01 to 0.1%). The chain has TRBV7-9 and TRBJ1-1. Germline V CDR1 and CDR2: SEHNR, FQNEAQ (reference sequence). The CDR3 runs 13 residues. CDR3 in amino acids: CASSLAQNTEAFF.

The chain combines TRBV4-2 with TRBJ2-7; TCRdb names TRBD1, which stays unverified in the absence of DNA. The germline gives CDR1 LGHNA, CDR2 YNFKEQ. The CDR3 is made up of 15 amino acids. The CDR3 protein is CASSQDGTGSYEQYF.

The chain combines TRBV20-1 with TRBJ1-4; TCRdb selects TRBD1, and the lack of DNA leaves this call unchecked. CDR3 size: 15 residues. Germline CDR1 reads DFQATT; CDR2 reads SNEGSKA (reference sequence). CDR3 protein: CSANPQGEANEKLFF.

CDR3 in amino acids: CASSSYDRGTTDTQYF. The rearrangement uses TRBV27 and TRBJ2-3; TCRdb indicates TRBD1, and absent DNA this call remains unverified. Germline values: CDR1 MNHEY, CDR2 SMNVEV (reference sequence). This CDR3 is built from 16 residues.

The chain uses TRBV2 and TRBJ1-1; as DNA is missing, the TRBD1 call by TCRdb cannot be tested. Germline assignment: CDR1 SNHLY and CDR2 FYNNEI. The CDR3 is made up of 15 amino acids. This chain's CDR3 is CASNLTGGGIRKAFF. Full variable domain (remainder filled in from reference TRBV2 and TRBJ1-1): EPEVTQTPSHQVTQMGQEVILRCVPISNHLYFYWYRQILGQKVEFLVSFYNNEISEKSEIFDDQFSVERPDGSNFTLKIRSTKLEDSAMYFCASNLTGGGIRKAFFGQGTRLTVV.

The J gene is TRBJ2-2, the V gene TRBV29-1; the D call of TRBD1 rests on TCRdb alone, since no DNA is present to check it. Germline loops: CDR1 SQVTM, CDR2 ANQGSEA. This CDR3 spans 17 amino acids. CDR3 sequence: CSVLNPAGEGYTGELFF.

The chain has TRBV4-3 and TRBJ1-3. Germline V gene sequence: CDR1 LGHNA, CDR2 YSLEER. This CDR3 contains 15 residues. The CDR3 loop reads CASSQESAAGNTIYF.

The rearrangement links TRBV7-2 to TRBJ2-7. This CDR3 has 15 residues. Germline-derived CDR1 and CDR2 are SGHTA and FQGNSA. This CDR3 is CASSFTRDSFYEQYF.

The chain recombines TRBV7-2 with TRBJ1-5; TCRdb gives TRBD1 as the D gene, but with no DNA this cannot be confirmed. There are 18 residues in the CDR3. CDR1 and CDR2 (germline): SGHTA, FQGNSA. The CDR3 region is CASSLARLGQELNQPQHF.

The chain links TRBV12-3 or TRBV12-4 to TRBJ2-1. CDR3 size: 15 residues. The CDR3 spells CASSWEAPSYNEQFF.

The CDR3 reads CASTPNSGANTGELFF. The V call is TRBV7-9, the J call TRBJ2-2; TCRdb picks TRBD2, but there is no DNA to check that call. Germline V gene data show CDR1 as SEHNR and CDR2 as FQNEAQ (reference sequence). The length of the CDR3 is 16 residues.